Listed below are T cell receptor beta chains from one sample, sequenced in a study of cytomegalovirus exposure and HLA in healthy donors. Clones were sequenced by immunoSEQ multiplex PCR, and TCRdb holds only the in-frame ones, with some missing. The table has around 300,000 clones, 80% to 90% seen once. Sequencing input: PBMCs. The receptors shown here come from a woman aged 18-35 years in good health and CMV-seronegative. Each CDR3 is given with its conserved first and last residue. The D gene is left open where the match is weak. Clone size appears in some rows only: once, few, many, or a class for an expanded clone.

D gene: -; V gene: TRBV6-5; J gene: TRBJ1-3; clone size: -; CDR3 protein: CASSYGGGTIYF; CDR3 DNA: TGTGCCAGCAGTTACGGTGGGGGGACCATATATTTT
D gene: TRBD2; V gene: TRBV29-1; J gene: TRBJ2-7; clone size: -; CDR3 protein: CSVLLGGTSGGAEQYF; CDR3 DNA: TGCAGCGTCCTGCTTGGTGGAACTAGCGGAGGAGCAGAGCAGTACTTC
D gene: -; V gene: TRBV2; J gene: TRBJ1-2; clone size: many; CDR3 protein: CASSVQGSYGYTF; CDR3 DNA: TGTGCCAGCAGTGTACAGGGAAGCTATGGCTACACCTTC
D gene: -; V gene: TRBV4-3; J gene: TRBJ2-1; clone size: -; CDR3 protein: CASSQDLDSPTPFDEQFF; CDR3 DNA: TGCGCCAGCAGCCAAGATCTAGACTCCCCAACCCCTTTCGATGAGCAGTTCTTC
D gene: -; V gene: TRBV10-1; J gene: TRBJ1-2; clone size: -; CDR3 protein: CASSAGKDYGYTF; CDR3 DNA: TGCGCCAGCAGTGCCGGGAAAGACTATGGCTACACCTTC
D gene: -; V gene: TRBV2; J gene: TRBJ2-1; clone size: -; CDR3 protein: CASSDIDEQFF; CDR3 DNA: TGTGCCAGCAGTGATATCGATGAGCAGTTCTTC
D gene: -; V gene: TRBV6-4; J gene: TRBJ2-3; clone size: -; CDR3 protein: CAPGGTDTQYF; CDR3 DNA: TGTGCCCCGGGTGGCACAGATACGCAGTATTTT
D gene: -; V gene: TRBV7-2; J gene: TRBJ2-7; clone size: -; CDR3 protein: CASKTPLGSSYEQYF; CDR3 DNA: TGTGCCAGCAAAACCCCCCTGGGGAGCTCCTACGAGCAGTACTTC
D gene: TRBD1; V gene: TRBV6-5; J gene: TRBJ1-2; clone size: few; CDR3 protein: CAIGSNRGYYGYTF; CDR3 DNA: TGTGCCATCGGGAGTAACAGGGGTTACTATGGCTACACCTTC
D gene: TRBD1; V gene: TRBV5-1; J gene: TRBJ2-5; clone size: -; CDR3 protein: CASSLEGQGAYETQYF; CDR3 DNA: TGCGCCAGCAGCTTGGAGGGCCAGGGGGCGTATGAGACCCAGTACTTC
D gene: TRBD1; V gene: TRBV27; J gene: TRBJ1-1; clone size: -; CDR3 protein: CASSLMAFDRGYGGTEAFF; CDR3 DNA: TGTGCCAGCAGTTTAATGGCTTTCGACAGGGGGTACGGGGGCACTGAAGCTTTCTTT
D gene: -; V gene: TRBV2; J gene: TRBJ2-7; clone size: -; CDR3 protein: CASMKDTSSYEQYF; CDR3 DNA: TGTGCCAGCATGAAGGACACGAGCTCCTACGAGCAGTACTTC
D gene: TRBD2; V gene: TRBV7-2; J gene: TRBJ2-2; clone size: -; CDR3 protein: CASSLAPSGNTGELFF; CDR3 DNA: TGTGCCAGCAGCTTAGCGCCTAGCGGGAACACCGGGGAGCTGTTTTTT
D gene: -; V gene: TRBV7-6; J gene: TRBJ1-1; clone size: -; CDR3 protein: CASSFPRQSYMNTEAFF; CDR3 DNA: TGTGCCAGCAGCTTTCCCCGACAAAGTTACATGAACACTGAAGCTTTCTTT
D gene: TRBD2; V gene: TRBV7-9; J gene: TRBJ2-7; clone size: -; CDR3 protein: CASSLVAGGPPTYEQYF; CDR3 DNA: TGTGCCAGCAGCTTAGTAGCGGGAGGGCCCCCTACCTACGAGCAGTACTTC
D gene: -; V gene: TRBV6-5; J gene: TRBJ1-2; clone size: -; CDR3 protein: CASSYGGGLNYGYTF; CDR3 DNA: TGTGCCAGCAGTTACGGTGGAGGTCTGAACTATGGCTACACCTTC
D gene: -; V gene: TRBV10-3; J gene: TRBJ1-2; clone size: once; CDR3 protein: CAISEGLGSRIGYTF; CDR3 DNA: TGTGCCATCAGTGAGGGGCTGGGCAGTAGAATTGGCTACACCTTC
D gene: -; V gene: TRBV7-7; J gene: TRBJ2-3; clone size: -; CDR3 protein: CASSPSILNTDTQYF; CDR3 DNA: TGTGCTAGCAGCCCCAGCATACTAAACACAGATACGCAGTATTTT
D gene: -; V gene: TRBV29-1; J gene: TRBJ2-1; clone size: -; CDR3 protein: CSVDRLASFGEQFF; CDR3 DNA: TGCAGCGTTGATCGTCTAGCCTCATTTGGTGAGCAGTTCTTC
D gene: TRBD1; V gene: TRBV11-2; J gene: TRBJ1-1; clone size: -; CDR3 protein: CASSLGGQLEAFF; CDR3 DNA: TGTGCCAGCAGCTTAGGGGGACAGCTTGAAGCTTTCTTT
D gene: -; V gene: TRBV19; J gene: TRBJ2-5; clone size: -; CDR3 protein: CASSITTFRGETQYF; CDR3 DNA: TGTGCCAGTAGTATCACCACCTTCAGGGGAGAGACCCAGTACTTC
D gene: -; V gene: TRBV5-1; J gene: TRBJ1-1; clone size: -; CDR3 protein: CASSSNRLMNTEAFF; CDR3 DNA: TGCGCCAGCAGCTCCAACAGGCTTATGAACACTGAAGCTTTCTTT
D gene: TRBD1; V gene: TRBV11-2; J gene: TRBJ1-4; clone size: -; CDR3 protein: CASSHGDRDNEKLFF; CDR3 DNA: TGTGCCAGCAGCCACGGGGACAGGGATAATGAAAAACTGTTTTTT
D gene: TRBD2; V gene: TRBV27; J gene: TRBJ2-7; clone size: -; CDR3 protein: CASSSLAGGTYEQYF; CDR3 DNA: TGTGCCAGCAGTTCTTTGGCGGGAGGAACCTACGAGCAGTACTTC
D gene: -; V gene: TRBV11-2; J gene: TRBJ1-1; clone size: -; CDR3 protein: CASSPAVLKAFF; CDR3 DNA: TGTGCCAGCAGCCCAGCGGTTCTAAAAGCTTTCTTT
D gene: TRBD2; V gene: TRBV4-2; J gene: TRBJ2-7; clone size: -; CDR3 protein: CASSQELAGGTNYEQYF; CDR3 DNA: TGTGCCAGCAGCCAGGAACTAGCGGGAGGAACCAACTACGAGCAGTACTTC
D gene: -; V gene: TRBV12-5; J gene: TRBJ2-2; clone size: -; CDR3 protein: CASGPEYTGELFF; CDR3 DNA: TGTGCTAGTGGTCCGGAGTACACCGGGGAGCTGTTTTTT
D gene: -; V gene: TRBV27; J gene: TRBJ2-1; clone size: -; CDR3 protein: CASSLIASAYNEQFF; CDR3 DNA: TGTGCCAGCAGTTTAATAGCTAGCGCCTACAATGAGCAGTTCTTC
D gene: -; V gene: TRBV2; J gene: TRBJ2-4; clone size: -; CDR3 protein: CASSERSGVLAKNIQYF; CDR3 DNA: TGTGCCAGCAGTGAACGGTCCGGGGTCCTAGCCAAAAACATTCAGTACTTC
D gene: -; V gene: TRBV2; J gene: TRBJ1-1; clone size: -; CDR3 protein: CASRQSNTEAFF; CDR3 DNA: TGTGCCAGCAGGCAGTCGAACACTGAAGCTTTCTTT
D gene: TRBD1; V gene: TRBV4-1; J gene: TRBJ2-7; clone size: -; CDR3 protein: CASSQPDRVSEQYF; CDR3 DNA: TGCGCCAGCAGCCAACCGGACAGGGTAAGCGAGCAGTACTTC
D gene: -; V gene: TRBV5-1; J gene: TRBJ1-1; clone size: -; CDR3 protein: CASSPFGVGNTEAFF; CDR3 DNA: TGCGCCAGCAGCCCCTTCGGAGTGGGGAACACTGAAGCTTTCTTT
D gene: -; V gene: TRBV29-1; J gene: TRBJ2-2; clone size: -; CDR3 protein: CSVPSPRDTGELFF; CDR3 DNA: TGCAGCGTCCCGAGCCCTAGAGACACCGGGGAGCTGTTTTTT
D gene: -; V gene: TRBV4-1; J gene: TRBJ2-5; clone size: -; CDR3 protein: CASSQERGSETQYF; CDR3 DNA: TGCGCCAGCAGCCAAGAGAGGGGGTCGGAGACCCAGTACTTC
D gene: TRBD1; V gene: TRBV9; J gene: TRBJ1-1; clone size: -; CDR3 protein: CASSVGAGTGETEAFF; CDR3 DNA: TGTGCCAGCAGCGTAGGAGCCGGGACAGGGGAGACTGAAGCTTTCTTT
D gene: -; V gene: TRBV5-1; J gene: TRBJ1-2; clone size: -; CDR3 protein: CASSLGGNYGYTF; CDR3 DNA: TGCGCCAGCAGCTTGGGGGGCAACTATGGCTACACCTTC
D gene: -; V gene: TRBV30; J gene: TRBJ1-2; clone size: -; CDR3 protein: CAWSSTNYGYTF; CDR3 DNA: TGTGCCTGGAGTTCAACTAACTATGGCTACACCTTC
D gene: TRBD1; V gene: TRBV4-2; J gene: TRBJ1-1; clone size: -; CDR3 protein: CASSQDQGDSSSNTEAFF; CDR3 DNA: TGTGCCAGCAGCCAAGATCAAGGGGACAGTTCATCGAACACTGAAGCTTTCTTT
D gene: TRBD1; V gene: TRBV9; J gene: TRBJ1-4; clone size: -; CDR3 protein: CASSVQGARDEKLFF; CDR3 DNA: TGTGCCAGCAGCGTACAGGGGGCGAGAGATGAAAAACTGTTTTTT
D gene: TRBD1; V gene: TRBV6-5; J gene: TRBJ2-3; clone size: -; CDR3 protein: CASSHTGGGTDTQYF; CDR3 DNA: TGTGCCAGCAGTCACACAGGGGGCGGCACAGATACGCAGTATTTT
D gene: -; V gene: TRBV7-9; J gene: TRBJ2-7; clone size: -; CDR3 protein: CASSLVGVNVGEQYF; CDR3 DNA: TGTGCCAGCAGCTTAGTAGGGGTAAACGTGGGCGAGCAGTACTTC
D gene: TRBD1; V gene: TRBV4-3; J gene: TRBJ2-5; clone size: -; CDR3 protein: CASSRGQGKETQYF; CDR3 DNA: TGCGCCAGCAGCCGGGGACAGGGGAAAGAGACCCAGTACTTC
D gene: -; V gene: TRBV4-1; J gene: TRBJ2-7; clone size: once; CDR3 protein: CASSQGPSGQGGKREQYF; CDR3 DNA: TGCGCCAGCAGCCAAGGTCCCTCTGGGCAGGGGGGTAAGAGGGAGCAGTACTTC
D gene: TRBD1; V gene: TRBV5-4; J gene: TRBJ2-7; clone size: -; CDR3 protein: CASRKTGTGAYEQYF; CDR3 DNA: TGTGCCAGCAGAAAAACCGGGACAGGGGCCTACGAGCAGTACTTC
D gene: -; V gene: TRBV27; J gene: TRBJ2-3; clone size: -; CDR3 protein: CASSLKRDTRSTDTQYF; CDR3 DNA: TGTGCCAGCAGTTTAAAACGGGACACCAGGTCCACAGATACGCAGTATTTT
D gene: -; V gene: TRBV30; J gene: TRBJ1-3; clone size: -; CDR3 protein: CAWSDRYTIYF; CDR3 DNA: TGTGCCTGGAGTGATCGGTATACCATATATTTT
D gene: -; V gene: TRBV10-3; J gene: TRBJ1-1; clone size: -; CDR3 protein: CAITGGLNTEAFF; CDR3 DNA: TGTGCCATCACGGGAGGTTTGAACACTGAAGCTTTCTTT